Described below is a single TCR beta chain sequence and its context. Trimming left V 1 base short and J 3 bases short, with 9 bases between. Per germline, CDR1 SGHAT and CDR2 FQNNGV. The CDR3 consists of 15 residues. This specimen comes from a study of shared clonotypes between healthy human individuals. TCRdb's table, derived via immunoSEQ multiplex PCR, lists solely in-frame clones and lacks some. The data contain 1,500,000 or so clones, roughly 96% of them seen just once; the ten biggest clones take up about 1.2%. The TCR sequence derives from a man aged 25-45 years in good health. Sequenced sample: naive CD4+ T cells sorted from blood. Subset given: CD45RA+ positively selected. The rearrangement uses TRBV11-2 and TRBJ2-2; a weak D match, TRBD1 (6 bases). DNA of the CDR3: TGTGCCAGCAGCTTAGGGACAGTATACACCGGGGAGCTGTTTTTT. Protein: CASSLGTVYTGELFF. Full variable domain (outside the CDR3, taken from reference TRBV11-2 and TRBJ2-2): EAGVAQSPRYKIIEKRQSVAFWCNPISGHATLYWYQQILGQGPKLLIQFQNNGVVDDSQLPKDRFSAERLKGVDSTLKIQPAKLEDSAVYLCASSLGTVYTGELFFGEGSRLTVL.